This T cell receptor beta chain was retrieved from a study of blood T cell repertoires in COVID-19. Overall study: T cells, B-cell-depleted T cells, or PBMCs supplied cDNA or gDNA.

In the source study's methods: Reference gene primer amplification in the assay estimated nucleated cell counts. Libraries were prepared by immunoSEQ multiplex PCR; TCRdb keeps only in-frame clonotypes and omits some of them. For V, J and clone size, that table is used; D and trimming come from the DNA. The sample yields about 440,000 clones, 88% seen once. This CDR3 region has 15 residues. Looked up from germline, CDR1 is LNHDA and CDR2 is SQIVND (reference sequence). The ends lost 7 bases at V and 2 bases at J; junction bases unmatched: 8. This receptor was obtained from a woman in her forties or fifties with COVID-19, enrolled during active disease. J is TRBJ2-1 and V is TRBV19, with TRBD1 matching over 7 bases. Sequences were obtained from peripheral blood. The CDR3 reads CASTLTGNTYNEQFF. The CDR3 bases are TGTGCCAGTACCTTGACAGGGAACACCTACAATGAGCAGTTCTTC.